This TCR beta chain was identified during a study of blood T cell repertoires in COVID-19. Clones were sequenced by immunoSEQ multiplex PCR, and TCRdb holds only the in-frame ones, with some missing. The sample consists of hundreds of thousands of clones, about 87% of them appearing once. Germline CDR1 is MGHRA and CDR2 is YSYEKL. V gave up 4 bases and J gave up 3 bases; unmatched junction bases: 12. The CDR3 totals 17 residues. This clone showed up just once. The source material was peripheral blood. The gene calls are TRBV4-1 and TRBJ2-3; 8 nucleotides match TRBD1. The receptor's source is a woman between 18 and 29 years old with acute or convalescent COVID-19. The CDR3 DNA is TGCGCCAGCAGCCCCGGAGGGGCAGGGGGCGTGACAGATACGCAGTATTTT. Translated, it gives CASSPGGAGGVTDTQYF.